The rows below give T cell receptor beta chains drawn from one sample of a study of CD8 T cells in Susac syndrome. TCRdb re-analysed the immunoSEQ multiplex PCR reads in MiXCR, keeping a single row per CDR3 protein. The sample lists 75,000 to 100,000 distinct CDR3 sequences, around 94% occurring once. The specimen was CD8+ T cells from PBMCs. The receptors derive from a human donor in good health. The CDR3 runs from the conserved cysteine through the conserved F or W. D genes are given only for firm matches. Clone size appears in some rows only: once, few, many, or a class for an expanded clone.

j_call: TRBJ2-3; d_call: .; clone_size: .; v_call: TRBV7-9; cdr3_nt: TGTGCCAGCAGCCTACACCCCGGGCGGGATACGCAGTATTTT; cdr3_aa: CASSLHPGRDTQYF
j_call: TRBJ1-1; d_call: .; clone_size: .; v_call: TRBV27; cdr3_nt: TGTGCCAGCAGTTTAAAGAAGGGGGTTGAAGCTTTCTTT; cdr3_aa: CASSLKKGVEAFF
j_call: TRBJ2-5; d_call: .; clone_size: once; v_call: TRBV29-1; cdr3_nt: TGCAGCGTTATTTTAGAGACCCAGTACTTC; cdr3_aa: CSVILETQYF
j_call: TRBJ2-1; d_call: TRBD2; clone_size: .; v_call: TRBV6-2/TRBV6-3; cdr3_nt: TGTGCCAGCAGAAGGACTAGCGGGAGCGAATACAATGAGCAGTTCTTC; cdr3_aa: CASRRTSGSEYNEQFF
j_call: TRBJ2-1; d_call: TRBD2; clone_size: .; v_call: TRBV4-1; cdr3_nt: TGCGCCAGCAGCCAGGGCGGGAGGTTGAATGAGCAGTTCTTC; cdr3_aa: CASSQGGRLNEQFF
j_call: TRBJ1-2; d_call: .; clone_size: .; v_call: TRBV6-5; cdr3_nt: TGTGCCAGCAGCCCTCACAGGGTTCCCGTCTATGGCTACACCTTC; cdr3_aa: CASSPHRVPVYGYTF
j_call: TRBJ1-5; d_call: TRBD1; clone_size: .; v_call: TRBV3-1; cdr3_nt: TGTGCCAGCAGCCGGGGACAGGGGGTGAGCAATCAGCCCCAGCATTTT; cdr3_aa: CASSRGQGVSNQPQHF
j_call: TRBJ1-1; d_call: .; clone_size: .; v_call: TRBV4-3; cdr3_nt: TGCGCCAGCAGCCAAGCCTCAGTATCCAACACTGAAGCTTTCTTT; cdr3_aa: CASSQASVSNTEAFF
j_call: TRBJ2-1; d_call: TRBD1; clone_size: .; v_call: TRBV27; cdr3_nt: TGTGCCAGCATTGGCTCCGACAGGGGGATACACAATGAGCAGTTCTTC; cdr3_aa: CASIGSDRGIHNEQFF
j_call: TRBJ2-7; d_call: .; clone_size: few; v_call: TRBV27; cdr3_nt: TGTGCCAGCAGTTTAGGCAGAGCGTACGAGCAGTACTTC; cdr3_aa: CASSLGRAYEQYF